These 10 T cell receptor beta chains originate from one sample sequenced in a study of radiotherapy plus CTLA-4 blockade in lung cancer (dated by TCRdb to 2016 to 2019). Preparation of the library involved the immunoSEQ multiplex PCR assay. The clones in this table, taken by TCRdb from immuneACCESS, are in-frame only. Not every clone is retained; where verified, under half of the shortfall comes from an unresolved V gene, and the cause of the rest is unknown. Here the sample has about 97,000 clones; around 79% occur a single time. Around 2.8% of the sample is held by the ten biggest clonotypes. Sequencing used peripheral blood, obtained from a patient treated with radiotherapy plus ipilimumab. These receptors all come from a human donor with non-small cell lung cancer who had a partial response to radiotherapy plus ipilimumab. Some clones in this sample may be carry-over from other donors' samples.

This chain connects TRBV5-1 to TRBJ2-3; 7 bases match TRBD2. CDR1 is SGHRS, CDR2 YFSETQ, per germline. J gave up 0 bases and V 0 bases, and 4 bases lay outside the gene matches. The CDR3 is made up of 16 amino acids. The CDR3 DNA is TGCGCCAGCAGCTTGGGTGCGGGAGATAGCACAGATACGCAGTATTTT. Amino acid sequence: CASSLGAGDSTDTQYF. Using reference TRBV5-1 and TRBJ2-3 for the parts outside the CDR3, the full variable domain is KAGVTQTPRYLIKTRGQQVTLSCSPISGHRSVSWYQQTPGQGLQFLFEYFSETQRNKGNFPGRFSGRQFSNSRSEMNVSTLELGDSALYLCASSLGAGDSTDTQYFGPGTRLTVL.

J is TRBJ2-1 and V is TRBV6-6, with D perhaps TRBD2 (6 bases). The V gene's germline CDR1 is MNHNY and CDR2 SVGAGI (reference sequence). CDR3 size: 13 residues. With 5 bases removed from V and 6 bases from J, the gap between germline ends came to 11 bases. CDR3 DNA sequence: TGTGCCAGCAGTGGCGGGGTTTTCAATGAGCAGTTCTTC. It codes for CASSGGVFNEQFF.

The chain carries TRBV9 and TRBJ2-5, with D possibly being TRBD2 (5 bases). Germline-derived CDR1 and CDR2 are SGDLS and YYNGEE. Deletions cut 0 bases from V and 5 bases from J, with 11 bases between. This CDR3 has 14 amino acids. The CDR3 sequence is CASSVGPRRETQYF. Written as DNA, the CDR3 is TGTGCCAGCAGCGTAGGCCCCCGGAGGGAGACCCAGTACTTC.

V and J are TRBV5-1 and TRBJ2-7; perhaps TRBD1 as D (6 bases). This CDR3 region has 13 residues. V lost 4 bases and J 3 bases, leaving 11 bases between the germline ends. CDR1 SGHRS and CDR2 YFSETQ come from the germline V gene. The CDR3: CASSLQGYYEQYF. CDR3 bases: TGCGCCAGCAGCCTACAGGGTTACTACGAGCAGTACTTC.

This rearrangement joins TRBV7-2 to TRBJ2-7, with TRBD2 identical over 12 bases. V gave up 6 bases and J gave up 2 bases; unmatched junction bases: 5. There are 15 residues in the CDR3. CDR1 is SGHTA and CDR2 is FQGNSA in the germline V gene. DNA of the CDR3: TGTGCCAGCAGACCGGCTAGCGGGGGGGCCTACGAGCAGTACTTC. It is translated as CASRPASGGAYEQYF.

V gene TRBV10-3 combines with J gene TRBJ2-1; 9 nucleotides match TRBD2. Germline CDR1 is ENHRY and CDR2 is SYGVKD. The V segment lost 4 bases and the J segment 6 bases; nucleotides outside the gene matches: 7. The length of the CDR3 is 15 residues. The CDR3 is CAISAGLAQANEQFF. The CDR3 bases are TGTGCCATCAGTGCTGGACTAGCGCAGGCCAATGAGCAGTTCTTC.

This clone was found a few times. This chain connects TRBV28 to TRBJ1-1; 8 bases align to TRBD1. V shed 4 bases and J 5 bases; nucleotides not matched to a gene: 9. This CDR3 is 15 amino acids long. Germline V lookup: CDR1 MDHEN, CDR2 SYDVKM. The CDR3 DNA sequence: TGTGCCAGCAGTTATCCGGACAGGGAGTATACTGAAGCTTTCTTT. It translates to CASSYPDREYTEAFF.

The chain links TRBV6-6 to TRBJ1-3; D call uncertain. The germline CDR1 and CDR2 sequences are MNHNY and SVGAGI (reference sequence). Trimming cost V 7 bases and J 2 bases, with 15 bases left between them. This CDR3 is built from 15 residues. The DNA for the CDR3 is TGTGCCAGCAATAAGGAGCGCCGTGCTGGAAACACCATATATTTT. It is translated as CASNKERRAGNTIYF.

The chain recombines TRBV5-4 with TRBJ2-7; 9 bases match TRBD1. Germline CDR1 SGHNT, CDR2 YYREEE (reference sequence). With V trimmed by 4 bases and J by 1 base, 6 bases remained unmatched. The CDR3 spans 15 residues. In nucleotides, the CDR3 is TGTGCCAGCAGCGGCCGGGACAGGGCGTCCTACGAGCAGTACTTC. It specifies CASSGRDRASYEQYF.

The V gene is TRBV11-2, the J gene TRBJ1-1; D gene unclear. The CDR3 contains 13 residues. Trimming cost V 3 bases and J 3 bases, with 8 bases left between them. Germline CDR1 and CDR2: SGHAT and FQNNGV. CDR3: CASSFGEDTEAFF. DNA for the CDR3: TGTGCCAGCAGCTTCGGGGAGGACACTGAAGCTTTCTTT.